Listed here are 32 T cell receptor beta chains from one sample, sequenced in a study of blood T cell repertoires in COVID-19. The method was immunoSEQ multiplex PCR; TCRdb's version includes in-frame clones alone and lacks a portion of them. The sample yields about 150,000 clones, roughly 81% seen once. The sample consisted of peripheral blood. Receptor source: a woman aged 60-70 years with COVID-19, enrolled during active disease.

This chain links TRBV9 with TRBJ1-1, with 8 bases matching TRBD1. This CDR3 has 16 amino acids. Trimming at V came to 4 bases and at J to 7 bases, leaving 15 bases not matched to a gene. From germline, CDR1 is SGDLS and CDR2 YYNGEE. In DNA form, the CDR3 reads TGTGCCAGCAGCCCTCAGGGGGCGATTGGTTGGCGTGAAGCTTTCTTT. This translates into CASSPQGAIGWREAFF.

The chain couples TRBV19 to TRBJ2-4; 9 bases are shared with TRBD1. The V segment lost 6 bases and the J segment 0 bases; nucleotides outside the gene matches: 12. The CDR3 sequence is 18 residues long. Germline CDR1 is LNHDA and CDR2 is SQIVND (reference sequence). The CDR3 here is CASSPRQGVNSAKNIQYF. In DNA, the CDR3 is TGTGCCAGTAGCCCCCGACAGGGGGTTAACTCAGCCAAAAACATTCAGTACTTC.

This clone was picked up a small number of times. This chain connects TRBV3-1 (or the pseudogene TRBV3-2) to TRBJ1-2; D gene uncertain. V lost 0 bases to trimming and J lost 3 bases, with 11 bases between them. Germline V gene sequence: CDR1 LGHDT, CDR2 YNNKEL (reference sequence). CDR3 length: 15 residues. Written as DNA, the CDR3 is TGTGCCAGCAGCCAAGATGGGCGGAGGCACTATGGCTACACCTTC. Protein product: CASSQDGRRHYGYTF.

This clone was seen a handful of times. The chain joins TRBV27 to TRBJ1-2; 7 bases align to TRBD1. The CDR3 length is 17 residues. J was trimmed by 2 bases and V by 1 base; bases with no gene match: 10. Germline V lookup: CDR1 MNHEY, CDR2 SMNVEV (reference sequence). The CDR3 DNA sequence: TGTGCCAGCAGTTTATACCCCCCTGGGACAGAAAACTATGGCTACACCTTC. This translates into CASSLYPPGTENYGYTF.

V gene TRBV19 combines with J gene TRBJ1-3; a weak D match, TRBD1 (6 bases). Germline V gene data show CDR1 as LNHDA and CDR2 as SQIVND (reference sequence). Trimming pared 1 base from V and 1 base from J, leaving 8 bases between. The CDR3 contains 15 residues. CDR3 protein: CASSIADRSGNTIYF. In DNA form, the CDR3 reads TGTGCCAGTAGTATAGCGGACAGATCTGGAAACACCATATATTTT.

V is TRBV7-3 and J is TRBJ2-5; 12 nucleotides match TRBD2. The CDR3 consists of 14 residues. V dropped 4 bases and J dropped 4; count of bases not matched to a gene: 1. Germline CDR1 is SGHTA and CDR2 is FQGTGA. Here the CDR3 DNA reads TGTGCCAGCAGCTCTAGCGGGAGGGGAGAGACCCAGTACTTC. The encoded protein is CASSSSGRGETQYF.

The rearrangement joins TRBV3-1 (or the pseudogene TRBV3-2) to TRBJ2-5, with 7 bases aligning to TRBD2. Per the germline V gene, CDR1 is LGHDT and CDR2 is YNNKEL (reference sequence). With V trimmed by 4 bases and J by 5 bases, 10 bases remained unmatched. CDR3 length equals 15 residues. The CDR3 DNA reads TGTGCCAGCAGCCCCTGGACTAGACACGATGAGACCCAGTACTTC. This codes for CASSPWTRHDETQYF.

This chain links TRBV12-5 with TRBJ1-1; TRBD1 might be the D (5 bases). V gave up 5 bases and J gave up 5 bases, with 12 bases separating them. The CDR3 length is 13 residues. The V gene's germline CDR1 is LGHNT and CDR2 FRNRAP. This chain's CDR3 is CASGPSGTTEAFF. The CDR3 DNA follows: TGTGCTAGTGGTCCCTCTGGGACTACTGAAGCTTTCTTT.

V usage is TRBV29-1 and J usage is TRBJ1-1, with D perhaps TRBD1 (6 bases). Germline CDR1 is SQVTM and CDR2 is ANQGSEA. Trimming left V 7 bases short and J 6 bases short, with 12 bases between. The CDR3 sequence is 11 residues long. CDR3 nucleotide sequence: TGCAGCGCCCCTGGGACATCTGAAGCTTTCTTT. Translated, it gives CSAPGTSEAFF. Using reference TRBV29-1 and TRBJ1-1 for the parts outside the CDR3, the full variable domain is SAVISQKPSRDICQRGTSLTIQCQVDSQVTMMFWYRQQPGQSLTLIATANQGSEATYESGFVIDKFPISRPNLTFSTLTVSNMSPEDSSIYLCSAPGTSEAFFGQGTRLTVV.

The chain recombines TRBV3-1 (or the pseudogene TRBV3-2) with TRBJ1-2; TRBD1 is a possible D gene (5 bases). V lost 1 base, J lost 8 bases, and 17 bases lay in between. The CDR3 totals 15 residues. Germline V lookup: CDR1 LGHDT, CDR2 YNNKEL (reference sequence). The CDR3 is CASSQVLGQGGGYTF. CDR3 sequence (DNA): TGTGCCAGCAGCCAAGTTTTAGGGCAGGGAGGCGGCTACACCTTC.

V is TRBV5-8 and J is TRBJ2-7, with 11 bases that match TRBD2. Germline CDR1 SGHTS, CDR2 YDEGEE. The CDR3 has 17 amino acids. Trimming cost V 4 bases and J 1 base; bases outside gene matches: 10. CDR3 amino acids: CASSRGSSGRWSYEQYF. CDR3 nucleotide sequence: TGTGCCAGCAGCCGCGGTTCTAGCGGGAGGTGGTCCTACGAGCAGTACTTC.

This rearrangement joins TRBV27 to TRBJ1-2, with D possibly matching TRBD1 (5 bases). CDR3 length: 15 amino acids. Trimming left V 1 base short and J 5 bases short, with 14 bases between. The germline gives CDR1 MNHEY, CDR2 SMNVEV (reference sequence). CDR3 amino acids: CASSLYGRVGYGYTF. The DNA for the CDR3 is TGTGCCAGCAGTTTATACGGCAGGGTGGGGTATGGCTACACCTTC.

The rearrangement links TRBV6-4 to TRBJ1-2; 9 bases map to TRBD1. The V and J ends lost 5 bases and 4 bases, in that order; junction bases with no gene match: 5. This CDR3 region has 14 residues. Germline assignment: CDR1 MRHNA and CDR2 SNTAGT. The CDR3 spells CASSNTGGGYGYTF. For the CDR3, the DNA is TGTGCCAGCAGTAATACAGGGGGCGGCTATGGCTACACCTTC.

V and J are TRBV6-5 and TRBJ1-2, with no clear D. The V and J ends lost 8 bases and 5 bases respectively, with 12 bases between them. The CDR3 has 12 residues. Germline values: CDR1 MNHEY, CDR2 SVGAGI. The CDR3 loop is CASSPGFYGYTF. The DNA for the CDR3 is TGTGCCAGCTCTCCTGGCTTTTATGGCTACACCTTC.

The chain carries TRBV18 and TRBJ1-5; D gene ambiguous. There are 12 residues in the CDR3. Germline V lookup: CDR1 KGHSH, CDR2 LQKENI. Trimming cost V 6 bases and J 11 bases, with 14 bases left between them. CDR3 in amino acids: CASSDSGPTQHF. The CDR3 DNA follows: TGTGCCAGCTCCGACTCCGGTCCGACCCAGCATTTT.

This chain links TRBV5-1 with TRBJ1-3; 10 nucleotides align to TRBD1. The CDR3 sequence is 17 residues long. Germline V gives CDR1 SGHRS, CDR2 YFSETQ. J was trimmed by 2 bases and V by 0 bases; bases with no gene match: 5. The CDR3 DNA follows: TGCGCCAGCAGCTTGGCCGGGACAGGGGTTACTGGAAACACCATATATTTT. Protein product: CASSLAGTGVTGNTIYF.

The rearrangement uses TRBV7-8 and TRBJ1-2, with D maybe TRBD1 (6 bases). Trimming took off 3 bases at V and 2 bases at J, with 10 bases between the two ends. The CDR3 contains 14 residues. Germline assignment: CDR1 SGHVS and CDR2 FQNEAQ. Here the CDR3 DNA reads TGTGCCAGCAGCTTCTCTCAGGGGAACTATGGCTACACCTTC. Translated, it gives CASSFSQGNYGYTF.

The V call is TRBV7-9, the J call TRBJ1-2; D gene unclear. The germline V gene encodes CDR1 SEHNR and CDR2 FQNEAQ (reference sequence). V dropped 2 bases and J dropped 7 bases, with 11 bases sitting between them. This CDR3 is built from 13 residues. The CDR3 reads CASSLSLGTGYTF. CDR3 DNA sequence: TGTGCCAGCAGCTTATCTCTAGGAACTGGCTACACCTTC.

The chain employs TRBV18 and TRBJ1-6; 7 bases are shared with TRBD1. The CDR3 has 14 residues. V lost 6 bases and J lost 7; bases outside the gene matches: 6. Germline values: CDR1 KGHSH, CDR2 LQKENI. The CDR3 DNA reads TGTGCCAGCTCGCCCGGGACAGAGAATTCACCCCTCCACTTT. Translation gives CASSPGTENSPLHF. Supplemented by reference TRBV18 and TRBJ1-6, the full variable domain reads NAGVMQNPRHLVRRRGQEARLRCSPMKGHSHVYWYRQLPEEGLKFMVYLQKENIIDESGMPKERFSAEFPKEGPSILRIQQVVRGDSAAYFCASSPGTENSPLHFGNGTRLTVT.

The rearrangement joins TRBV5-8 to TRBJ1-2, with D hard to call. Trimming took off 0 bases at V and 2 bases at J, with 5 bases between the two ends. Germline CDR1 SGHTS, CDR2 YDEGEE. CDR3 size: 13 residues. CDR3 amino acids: CASSLGGNYGYTF. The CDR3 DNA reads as TGTGCCAGCAGCTTGGGAGGGAACTATGGCTACACCTTC.

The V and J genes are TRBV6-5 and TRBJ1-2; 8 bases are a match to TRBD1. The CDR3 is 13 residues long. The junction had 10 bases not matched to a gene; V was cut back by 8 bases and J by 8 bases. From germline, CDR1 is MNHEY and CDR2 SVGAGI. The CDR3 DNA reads TGTGCCAGCTCAGACAGGGGAAGGTTAGGCTACACCTTC. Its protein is CASSDRGRLGYTF.

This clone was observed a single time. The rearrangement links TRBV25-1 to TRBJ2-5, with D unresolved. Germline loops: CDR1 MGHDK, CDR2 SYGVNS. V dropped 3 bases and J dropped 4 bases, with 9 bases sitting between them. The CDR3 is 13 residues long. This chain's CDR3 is CASSDFFLETQYF. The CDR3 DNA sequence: TGTGCCAGCAGTGACTTTTTCTTAGAGACCCAGTACTTC.

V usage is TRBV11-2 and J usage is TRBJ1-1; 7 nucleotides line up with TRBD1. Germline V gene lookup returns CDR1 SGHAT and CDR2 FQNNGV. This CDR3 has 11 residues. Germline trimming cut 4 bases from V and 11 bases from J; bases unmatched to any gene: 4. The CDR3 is CASSSRGAAFF. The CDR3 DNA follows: TGTGCCAGCAGCTCCAGGGGGGCCGCTTTCTTT.

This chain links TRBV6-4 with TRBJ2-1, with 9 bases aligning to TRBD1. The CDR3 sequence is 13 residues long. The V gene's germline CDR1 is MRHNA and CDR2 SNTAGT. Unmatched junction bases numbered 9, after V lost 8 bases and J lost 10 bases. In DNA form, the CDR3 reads TGTGCCAGCCAAAGGGACAGGGCGGGCGAGCAGTTCTTC. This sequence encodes CASQRDRAGEQFF.

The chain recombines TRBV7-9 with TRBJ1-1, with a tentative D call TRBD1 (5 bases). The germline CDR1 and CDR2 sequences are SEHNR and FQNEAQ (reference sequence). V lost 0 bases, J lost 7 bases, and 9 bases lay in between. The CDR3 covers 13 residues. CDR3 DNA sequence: TGTGCCAGCAGCTTAGCGACCGGGGGTGAAGCTTTCTTT. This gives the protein CASSLATGGEAFF. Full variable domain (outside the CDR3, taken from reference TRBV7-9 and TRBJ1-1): DTGVSQNPRHKITKRGQNVTFRCDPISEHNRLYWYRQTLGQGPEFLTYFQNEAQLEKSRLLSDRFSAERPKGSFSTLEIQRTEQGDSAMYLCASSLATGGEAFFGQGTRLTVV.

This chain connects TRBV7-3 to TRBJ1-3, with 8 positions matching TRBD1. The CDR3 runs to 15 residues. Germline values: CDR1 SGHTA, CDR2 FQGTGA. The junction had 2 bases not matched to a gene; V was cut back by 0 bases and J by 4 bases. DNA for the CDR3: TGTGCCAGCAGCTTAACGACAGGGGTGGGAAACACCATATATTTT. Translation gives CASSLTTGVGNTIYF.

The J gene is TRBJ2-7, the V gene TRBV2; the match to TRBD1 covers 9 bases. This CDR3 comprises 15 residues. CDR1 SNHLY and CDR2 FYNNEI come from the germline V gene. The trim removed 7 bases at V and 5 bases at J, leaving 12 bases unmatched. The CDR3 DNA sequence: TGTGCCAGCACCAGACGAGGACAGGGGCCCAACGAGCAGTACGTC. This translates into CASTRRGQGPNEQYV.

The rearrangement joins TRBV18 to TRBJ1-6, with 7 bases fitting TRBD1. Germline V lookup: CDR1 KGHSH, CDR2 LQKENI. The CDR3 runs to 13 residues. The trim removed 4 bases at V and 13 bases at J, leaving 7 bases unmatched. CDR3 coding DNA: TGTGCCAGCTCACTAGGACAGGAGTCGCCCCTCCACTTT. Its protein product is CASSLGQESPLHF.

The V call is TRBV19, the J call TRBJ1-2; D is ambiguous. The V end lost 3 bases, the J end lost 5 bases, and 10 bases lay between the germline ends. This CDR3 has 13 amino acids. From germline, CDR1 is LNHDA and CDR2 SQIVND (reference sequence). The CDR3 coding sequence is TGTGCCAGTAGTATGAGCAATATTTATGGCTACACCTTC. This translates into CASSMSNIYGYTF.

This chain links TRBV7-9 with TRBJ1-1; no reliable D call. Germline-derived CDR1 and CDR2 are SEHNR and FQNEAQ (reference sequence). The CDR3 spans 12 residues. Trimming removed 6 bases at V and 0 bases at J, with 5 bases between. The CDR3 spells CASRDMNTEAFF. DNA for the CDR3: TGTGCCAGCAGAGACATGAACACTGAAGCTTTCTTT.

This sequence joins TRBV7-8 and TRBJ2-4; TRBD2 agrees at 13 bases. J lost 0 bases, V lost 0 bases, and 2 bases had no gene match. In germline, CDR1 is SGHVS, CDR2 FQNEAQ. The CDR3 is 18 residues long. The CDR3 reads CASSLALAGGEAKNIQYF. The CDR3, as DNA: TGTGCCAGCAGCTTAGCACTAGCGGGAGGGGAAGCCAAAAACATTCAGTACTTC.

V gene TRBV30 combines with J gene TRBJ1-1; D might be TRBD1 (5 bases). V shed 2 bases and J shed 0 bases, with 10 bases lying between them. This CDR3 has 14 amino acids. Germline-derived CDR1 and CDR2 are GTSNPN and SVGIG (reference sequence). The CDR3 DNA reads TGTGCCTGGAGTACGGGACTGATGAACACTGAAGCTTTCTTT. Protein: CAWSTGLMNTEAFF.